One and the same sample provided the 7 T cell receptor beta chains below, sequenced in a study of identifying expanded T cells in peripheral blood. Data came from immunoSEQ multiplex PCR; TCRdb stores just in-frame clones and leaves some out. This sample has tens of thousands of clones, with 70% to 90% found just once. Sequences were obtained from blood. These receptor sequences come from a person between 18 and 75 years old in good health.

This chain uses TRBV6-1 with TRBJ2-5; either TRBD1 or TRBD2 may fit D (6 bases each). Germline assignment: CDR1 MNHNS and CDR2 SASEGT. The CDR3 runs 15 residues. V lost 3 bases and J lost 5, with 16 bases in between. CDR3 sequence (DNA): TGTGCCAGCAGTGAGTTGGAGGGGGATCTGGAGACCCAGTACTTC. Its protein product is CASSELEGDLETQYF.

The chain uses TRBV10-3 and TRBJ2-5; 11 positions match TRBD1. V trimming: 2 bases; J trimming: 5 bases; junction bases outside the gene matches: 7. The CDR3 contains 16 residues. CDR1 and CDR2 (germline): ENHRY, SYGVKD. The CDR3 nucleotides are TGTGCCATCAGTGAGCCAGGACAGGGGGCTAGGGAGACCCAGTACTTC. It is translated as CAISEPGQGARETQYF.

This clone was observed a single time. The chain combines TRBV6-1 with TRBJ2-2; 9 bases match TRBD2. Losses at the gene ends were 7 bases for V and 6 bases for J; bases not matched to a gene: 6. CDR1 is MNHNS, CDR2 SASEGT, per germline. This CDR3 is 14 amino acids long. The CDR3, as DNA: TGTGCCAGCATTAGCGGGAGTAGGTCCGGGGAGCTGTTTTTT. It translates to CASISGSRSGELFF.

The rearrangement links TRBV25-1 to TRBJ1-1; weak D call: TRBD1 (6 bases). Germline assignment: CDR1 MGHDK and CDR2 SYGVNS. V was clipped by 3 bases and J by 1 base, with 12 bases between them. There are 15 residues in the CDR3. Here the CDR3 DNA reads TGTGCCAGCAGTGACCCCAGACAGGCGAACACTGAAGCTTTCTTT. As protein: CASSDPRQANTEAFF.

The chain has TRBV6-6 and TRBJ1-2; D may be TRBD1 (5 bases). Looked up from germline, CDR1 is MNHNY and CDR2 is SVGAGI (reference sequence). CDR3 length: 15 amino acids. V was shortened by 2 bases and J by 5 bases, with 15 bases between the two germline ends. CDR3 sequence (DNA): TGTGCCAGCAGTTACGAGCGAGGGACTCAGTATGGCTACACCTTC. Amino acids: CASSYERGTQYGYTF.

Details on this clone: The same CDR3 can be traced to other DNA sequences in this sample. J is TRBJ2-7 and V is TRBV11-2; a weak D match, TRBD2 (6 bases). Between the trimmed V and J ends, which lost 1 base and 2 bases, there was a span of 12 bases. From germline, CDR1 is SGHAT and CDR2 FQNNGV. There are 15 residues in the CDR3. In nucleotides, the CDR3 is TGTGCCAGCAGCTTAGGAGGCGGGGCCCCCTACGAGCAGTACTTC. Translated: CASSLGGGAPYEQYF.

The V call is TRBV25-1, the J call TRBJ2-7, with D perhaps TRBD1 (5 bases). V lost 4 bases and J lost 4, with 17 bases in between. CDR1 is MGHDK and CDR2 is SYGVNS in the germline V gene. There are 15 residues in the CDR3. CDR3 sequence reads: CASSASTGHSYEQYF. In DNA form, the CDR3 reads TGTGCCAGCAGTGCCAGTACAGGACACTCGTACGAGCAGTACTTC.